Listed below are T cell receptor beta chains from one sample, sequenced in a study of shared clonotypes between healthy human individuals. Sequencing used immunoSEQ multiplex PCR; TCRdb keeps in-frame clones, though not all of them. The sample consists of fewer than 850,000 clones, about 97% of them appearing once. Material: naive CD8+ T cells sorted from blood. These TCRs come from a man aged 25-40 years in good health. The CDR3 runs from the conserved cysteine through the conserved F or W. Fields, in order: CDR3 length, clone size, V gene, J gene, CDR3 protein. A row's size may be missing; if present it is once, few, many or a size class.

14	.	TRBV28	TRBJ2-7	CASSLRTGRSEQYF
16	.	TRBV7-6	TRBJ2-5	CASSKWTAIVQETQYF
15	.	TRBV28	TRBJ2-3	CASSLGSGRTDTQYF
14	.	TRBV27	TRBJ2-1	CASSVRDRGNEQFF
15	.	TRBV7-2	TRBJ2-7	CASSFSGRSSYEQYF
15	.	TRBV2	TRBJ2-2	CASIQTGANTGELFF
15	.	TRBV10-2	TRBJ2-3	CASTSGTTSTDTQYF
14	.	TRBV18	TRBJ2-5	CASSPPPGEETQYF
16	once	TRBV15	TRBJ2-1	CATSSAPSGGYNEQFF
12	.	TRBV2	TRBJ1-1	CASKGGRTEAFF
16	.	TRBV18	TRBJ1-1	CASSPPSEGVNTEAFF
15	.	TRBV11-2	TRBJ1-4	CASSLGSRGEEKLFF
17	.	TRBV7-2	TRBJ2-7	CASSFGLAGLFSYEQYF
15	once	TRBV2	TRBJ2-7	CASRVPGLAGYEQYF